The present T cell receptor (beta chain) was sequenced within a study of T cell repertoires in ileal Crohn's disease. The data were produced by immunoSEQ multiplex PCR, yet TCRdb's version contains in-frame clones alone and is incomplete. This sample has about 4,900 clones; about nine tenths occur once, and the top ten carry 4.5% to 6%. The CDR3 is made up of 13 amino acids. Trimming shortened V by 1 base and J by 6 bases, and 9 bases separated the two germline ends. Germline-derived CDR1 and CDR2 are MNHEY and SMNVEV (reference sequence). The origin of this receptor is an adult with Crohn's disease. The genes are TRBV27 and TRBJ1-1, with D possibly TRBD1 on 5 matching bases. The specimen sequenced was ileal tissue. CDR3 sequence (DNA): TGTGCCAGCAGTTTATTGGGGGGGGCTGAAGCTTTCTTT. The encoded protein is CASSLLGGAEAFF.